This T cell receptor beta chain was sequenced in a study of shared clonotypes between healthy human individuals. Broader study findings: Large sequencing depth failed to make sorted-subset sequencing complete, rarefaction showed.

This clone was recorded many times. Its cognate antigen is unknown. An even split of each subset's genomic DNA across several immunoSEQ plates was performed. Sorted-subset replicate PCRs used 150 to 200 ng of genomic DNA. This amount corresponded to some 32,000 T cell genomes. Clones were sequenced by immunoSEQ multiplex PCR, and TCRdb holds only the in-frame ones, with some missing. The data hold some 360,000 clones, with less than 75% observed a single time. The germline V gene encodes CDR1 WNHNN and CDR2 SYGVQD (reference sequence). V was clipped by 10 bases and J by 7 bases; unmatched bases: 8. This CDR3 comprises 13 residues.

The TCR was taken from a man aged 30 to 45 in good health. The specimen was memory CD4+ T cells sorted from blood. Specified subset: CD45RA-negative fraction. The rearrangement uses TRBV10-1 and TRBJ2-7; 12 bases map to TRBD1. The CDR3: CAIPGQGAWEQYF. CDR3 nucleotide sequence: TGCGCCATCCCGGGACAGGGGGCTTGGGAGCAGTACTTC.